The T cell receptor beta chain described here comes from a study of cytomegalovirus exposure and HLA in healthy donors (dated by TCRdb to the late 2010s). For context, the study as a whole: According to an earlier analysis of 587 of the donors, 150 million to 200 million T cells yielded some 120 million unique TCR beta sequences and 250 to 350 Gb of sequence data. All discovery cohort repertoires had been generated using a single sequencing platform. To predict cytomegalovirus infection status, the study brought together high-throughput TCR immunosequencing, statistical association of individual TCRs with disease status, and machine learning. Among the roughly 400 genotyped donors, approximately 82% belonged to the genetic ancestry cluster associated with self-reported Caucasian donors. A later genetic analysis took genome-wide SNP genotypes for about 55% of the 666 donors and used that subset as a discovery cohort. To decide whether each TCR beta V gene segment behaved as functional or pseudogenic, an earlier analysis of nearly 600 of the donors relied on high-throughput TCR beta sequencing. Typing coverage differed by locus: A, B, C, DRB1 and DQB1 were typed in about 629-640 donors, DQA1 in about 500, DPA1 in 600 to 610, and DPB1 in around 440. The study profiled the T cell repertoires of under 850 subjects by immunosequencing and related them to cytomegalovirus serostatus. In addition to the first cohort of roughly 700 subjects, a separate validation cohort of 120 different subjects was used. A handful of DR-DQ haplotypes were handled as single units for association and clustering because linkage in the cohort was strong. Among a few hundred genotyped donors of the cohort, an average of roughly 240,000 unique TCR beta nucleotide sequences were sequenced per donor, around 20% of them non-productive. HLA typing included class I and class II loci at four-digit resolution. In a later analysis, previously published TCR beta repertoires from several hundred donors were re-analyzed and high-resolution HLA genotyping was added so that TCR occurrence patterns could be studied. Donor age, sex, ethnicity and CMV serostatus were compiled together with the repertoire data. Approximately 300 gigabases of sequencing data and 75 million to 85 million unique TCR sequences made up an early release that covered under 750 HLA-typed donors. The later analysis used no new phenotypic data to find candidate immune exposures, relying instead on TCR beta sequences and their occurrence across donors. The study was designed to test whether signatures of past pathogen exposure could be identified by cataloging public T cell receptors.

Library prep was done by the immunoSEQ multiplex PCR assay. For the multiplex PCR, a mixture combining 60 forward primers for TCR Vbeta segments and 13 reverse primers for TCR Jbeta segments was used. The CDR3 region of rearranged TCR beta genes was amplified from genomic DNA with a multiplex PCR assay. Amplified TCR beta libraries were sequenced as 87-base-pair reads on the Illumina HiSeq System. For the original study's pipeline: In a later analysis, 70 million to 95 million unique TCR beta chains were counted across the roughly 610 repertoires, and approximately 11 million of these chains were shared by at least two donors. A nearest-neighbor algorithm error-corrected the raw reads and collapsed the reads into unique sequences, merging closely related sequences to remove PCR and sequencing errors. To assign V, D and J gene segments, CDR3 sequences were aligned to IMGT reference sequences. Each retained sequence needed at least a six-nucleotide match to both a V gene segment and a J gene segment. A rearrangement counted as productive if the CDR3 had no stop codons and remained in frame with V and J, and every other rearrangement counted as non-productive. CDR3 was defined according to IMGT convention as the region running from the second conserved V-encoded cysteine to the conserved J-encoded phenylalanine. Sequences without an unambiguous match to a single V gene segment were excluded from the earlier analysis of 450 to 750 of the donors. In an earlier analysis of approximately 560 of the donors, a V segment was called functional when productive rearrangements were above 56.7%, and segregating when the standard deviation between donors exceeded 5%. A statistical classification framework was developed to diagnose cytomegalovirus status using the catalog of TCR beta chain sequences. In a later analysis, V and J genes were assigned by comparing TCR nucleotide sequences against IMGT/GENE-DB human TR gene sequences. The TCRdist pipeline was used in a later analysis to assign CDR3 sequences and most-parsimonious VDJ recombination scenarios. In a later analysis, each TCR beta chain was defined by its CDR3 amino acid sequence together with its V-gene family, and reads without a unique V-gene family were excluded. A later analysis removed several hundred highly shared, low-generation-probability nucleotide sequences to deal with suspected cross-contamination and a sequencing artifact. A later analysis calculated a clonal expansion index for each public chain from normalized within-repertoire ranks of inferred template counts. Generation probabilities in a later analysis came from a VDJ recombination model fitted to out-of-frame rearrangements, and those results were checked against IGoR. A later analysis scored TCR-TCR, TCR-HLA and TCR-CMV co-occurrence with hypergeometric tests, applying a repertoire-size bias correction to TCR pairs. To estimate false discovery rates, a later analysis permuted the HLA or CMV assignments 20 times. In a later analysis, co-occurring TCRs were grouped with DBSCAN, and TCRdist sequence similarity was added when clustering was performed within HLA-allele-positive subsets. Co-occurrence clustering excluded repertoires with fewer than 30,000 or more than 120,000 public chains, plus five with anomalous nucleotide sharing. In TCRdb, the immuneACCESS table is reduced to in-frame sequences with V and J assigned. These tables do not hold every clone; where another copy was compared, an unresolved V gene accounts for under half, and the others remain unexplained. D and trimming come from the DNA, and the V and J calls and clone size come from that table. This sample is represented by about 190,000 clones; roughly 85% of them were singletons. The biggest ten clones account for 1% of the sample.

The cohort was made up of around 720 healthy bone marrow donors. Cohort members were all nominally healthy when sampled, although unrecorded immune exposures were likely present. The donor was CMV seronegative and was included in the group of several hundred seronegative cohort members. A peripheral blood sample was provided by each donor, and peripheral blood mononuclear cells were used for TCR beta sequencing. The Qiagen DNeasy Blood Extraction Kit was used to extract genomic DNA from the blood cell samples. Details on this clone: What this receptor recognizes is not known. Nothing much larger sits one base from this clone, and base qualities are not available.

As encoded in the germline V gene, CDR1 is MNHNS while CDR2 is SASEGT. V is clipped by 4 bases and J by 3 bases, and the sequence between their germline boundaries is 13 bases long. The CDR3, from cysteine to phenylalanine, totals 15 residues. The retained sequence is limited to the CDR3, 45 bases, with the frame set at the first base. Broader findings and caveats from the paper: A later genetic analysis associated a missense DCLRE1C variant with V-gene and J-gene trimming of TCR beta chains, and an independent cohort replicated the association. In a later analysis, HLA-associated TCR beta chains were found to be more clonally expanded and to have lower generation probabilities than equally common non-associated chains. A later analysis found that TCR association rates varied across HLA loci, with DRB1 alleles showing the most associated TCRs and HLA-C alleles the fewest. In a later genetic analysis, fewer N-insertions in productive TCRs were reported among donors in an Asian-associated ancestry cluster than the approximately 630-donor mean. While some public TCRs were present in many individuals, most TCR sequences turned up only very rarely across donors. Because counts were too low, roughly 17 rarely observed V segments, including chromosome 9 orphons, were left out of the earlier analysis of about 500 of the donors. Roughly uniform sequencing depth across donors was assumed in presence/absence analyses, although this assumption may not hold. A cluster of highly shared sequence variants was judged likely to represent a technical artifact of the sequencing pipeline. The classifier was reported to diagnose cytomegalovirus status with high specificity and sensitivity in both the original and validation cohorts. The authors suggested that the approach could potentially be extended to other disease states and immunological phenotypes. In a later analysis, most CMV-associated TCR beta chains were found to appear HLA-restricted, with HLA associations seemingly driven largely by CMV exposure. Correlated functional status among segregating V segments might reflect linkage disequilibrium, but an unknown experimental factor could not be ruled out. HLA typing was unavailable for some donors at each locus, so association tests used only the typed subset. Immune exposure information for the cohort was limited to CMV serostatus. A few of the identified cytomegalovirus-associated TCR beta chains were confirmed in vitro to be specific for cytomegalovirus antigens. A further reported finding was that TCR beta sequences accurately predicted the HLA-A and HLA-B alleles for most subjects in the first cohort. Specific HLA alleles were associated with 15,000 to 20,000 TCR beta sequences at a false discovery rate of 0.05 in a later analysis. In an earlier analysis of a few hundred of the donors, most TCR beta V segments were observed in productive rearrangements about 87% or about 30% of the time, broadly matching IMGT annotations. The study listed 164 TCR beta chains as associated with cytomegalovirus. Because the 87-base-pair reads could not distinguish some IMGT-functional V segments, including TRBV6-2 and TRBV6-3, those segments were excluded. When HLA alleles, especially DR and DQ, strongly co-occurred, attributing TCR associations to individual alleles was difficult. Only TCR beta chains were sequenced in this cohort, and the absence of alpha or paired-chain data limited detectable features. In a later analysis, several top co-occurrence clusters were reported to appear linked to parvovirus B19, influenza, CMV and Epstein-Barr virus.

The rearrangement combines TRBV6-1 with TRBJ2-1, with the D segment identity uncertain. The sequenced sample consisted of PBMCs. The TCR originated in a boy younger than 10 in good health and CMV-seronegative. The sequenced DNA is TGTGCCAGCAGTGGGCCTTTTTCAAACTACAATGAGCAGTTCTTC. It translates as CASSGPFSNYNEQFF.